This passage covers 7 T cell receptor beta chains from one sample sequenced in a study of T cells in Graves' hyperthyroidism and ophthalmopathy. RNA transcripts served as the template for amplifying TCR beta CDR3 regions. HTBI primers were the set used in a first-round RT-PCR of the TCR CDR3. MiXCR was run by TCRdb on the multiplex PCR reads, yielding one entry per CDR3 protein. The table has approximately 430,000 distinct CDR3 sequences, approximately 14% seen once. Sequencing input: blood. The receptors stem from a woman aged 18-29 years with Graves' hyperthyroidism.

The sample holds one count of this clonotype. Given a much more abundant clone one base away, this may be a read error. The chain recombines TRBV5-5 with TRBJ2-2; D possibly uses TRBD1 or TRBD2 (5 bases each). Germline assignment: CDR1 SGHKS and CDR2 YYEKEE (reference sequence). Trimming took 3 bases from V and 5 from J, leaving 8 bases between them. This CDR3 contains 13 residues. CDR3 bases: TGTGCCAGCAGCTCGGGACCGACCGGGGAGCTGTTTTTT. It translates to CASSSGPTGELFF.

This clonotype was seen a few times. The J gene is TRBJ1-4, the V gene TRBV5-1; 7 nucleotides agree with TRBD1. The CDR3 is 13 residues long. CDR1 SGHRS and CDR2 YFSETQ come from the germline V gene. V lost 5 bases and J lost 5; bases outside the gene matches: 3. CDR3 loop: CASRETGNEKLFF. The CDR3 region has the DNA TGCGCCAGCAGGGAGACAGGGAATGAAAAACTGTTTTTT. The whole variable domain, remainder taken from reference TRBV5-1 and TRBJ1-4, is KAGVTQTPRYLIKTRGQQVTLSCSPISGHRSVSWYQQTPGQGLQFLFEYFSETQRNKGNFPGRFSGRQFSNSRSEMNVSTLELGDSALYLCASRETGNEKLFFGSGTQLSVL.

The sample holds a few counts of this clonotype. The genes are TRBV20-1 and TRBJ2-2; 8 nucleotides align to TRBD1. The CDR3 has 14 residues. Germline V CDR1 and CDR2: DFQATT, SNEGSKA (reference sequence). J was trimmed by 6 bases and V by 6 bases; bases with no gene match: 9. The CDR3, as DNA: TGCAGTGCGTGGGGACAGGTCTTTGCCGGGGAGCTGTTTTTT. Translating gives CSAWGQVFAGELFF.

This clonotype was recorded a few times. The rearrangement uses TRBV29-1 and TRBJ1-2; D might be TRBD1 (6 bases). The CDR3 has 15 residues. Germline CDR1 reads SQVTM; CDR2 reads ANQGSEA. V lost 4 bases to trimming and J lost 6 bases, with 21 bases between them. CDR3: CSVAYLDPRDNGYTF. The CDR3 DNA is TGCAGCGTTGCCTACTTGGACCCCCGGGACAATGGCTACACCTTC.

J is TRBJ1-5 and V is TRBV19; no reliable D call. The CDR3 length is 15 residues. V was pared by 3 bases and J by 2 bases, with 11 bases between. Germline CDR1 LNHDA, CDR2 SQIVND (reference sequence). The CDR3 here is CASSILDARNQPQHF. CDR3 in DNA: TGTGCCAGTAGTATCCTGGACGCTCGCAATCAGCCCCAGCATTTT.

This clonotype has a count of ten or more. The CDR3 loop is CASSLDNFYEQYF. CDR3 coding DNA: TGCGCCAGCAGCTTGGACAATTTCTACGAGCAGTACTTC. This chain connects TRBV5-1 to TRBJ2-7; D not certain. V lost 0 bases and J 3 bases, leaving 7 bases between the germline ends. This CDR3 is 13 amino acids long. Germline-derived CDR1 and CDR2 are SGHRS and YFSETQ.

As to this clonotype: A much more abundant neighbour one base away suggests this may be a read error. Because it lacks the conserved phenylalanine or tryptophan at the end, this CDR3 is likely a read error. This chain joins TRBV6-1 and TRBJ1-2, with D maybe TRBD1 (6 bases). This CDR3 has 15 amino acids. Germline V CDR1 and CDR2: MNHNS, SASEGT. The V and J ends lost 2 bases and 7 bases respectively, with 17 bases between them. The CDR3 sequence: CASSENNEGHGGYTL. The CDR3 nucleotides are TGTGCCAGCAGTGAAAACAATGAGGGACACGGTGGCTACACCCTC.